The T cell receptor (beta chain) under discussion was sequenced for a study of T-cell memory formation after mild COVID-19. Study-level information: Most TCR clusters belonged to a single donor.

The authors produced TCR alpha and TCR beta cDNA libraries with sample barcodes and UMIs by 5'RACE using constant-segment primers. TCRdb used MiXCR to reprocess the 5' RACE reads, holding one entry per CDR3 protein. The repertoire includes approximately 150,000 distinct CDR3 sequences, approximately 5.7% of them detected once, and about 2.1% sits in the top ten. Whole-study findings and limits: Pre-infection memory already had some responding clones, implying cross-reactive memory joined. The study found balanced CD4/CD8 in clones contracting day 15 to 85 and a CD4+ lean in later expanders.

Turning to this clonotype: What it recognizes is unknown.

The germline CDR1 and CDR2 sequences are SGHTA and FQGNSA. Trimming shortened V by 2 bases and J by 7 bases, and 11 bases separated the two germline ends. The length of the CDR3 is 13 residues. Sequencing was carried out using PBMCs or a T cell subset sorted from them (not recorded which). The V gene is TRBV7-2, the J gene TRBJ1-1; possible D gene TRBD1, 6 bases. This clonotype was sampled from an adult woman who had mild COVID-19 (a few samples of this study predate the infection). Cell type and time point are not known. CDR3 loop: CASSLWGLGEAFF. The CDR3, as DNA: TGTGCCAGCAGCTTATGGGGGCTTGGTGAAGCTTTCTTT.